The 27 T cell receptor beta chains listed next were all sequenced from one sample in a study of cytomegalovirus exposure and HLA in healthy donors. The PCR made use of 60 Vbeta and 13 Jbeta primers. The method was immunoSEQ multiplex PCR; TCRdb's version includes in-frame clones alone and lacks a portion of them. The table shows 110,000 or so clones, with over 70% occurring only once. Sequenced: PBMCs. All receptors come from a middle-aged woman in good health and CMV-seropositive.

This clone was counted only a few times. The chain employs TRBV30 and TRBJ1-2; D not certain. CDR1 and CDR2 from the germline V gene are GTSNPN and SVGIG (reference sequence). This CDR3 region has 12 residues. Deletions cut 1 base from V and 7 bases from J, with 10 bases between. For the CDR3, the DNA is TGTGCCTGGAGTGGCGGCGGGCCTGGCTACACCTTC. Translating it yields CAWSGGGPGYTF.

The chain carries TRBV11-3 and TRBJ2-1; TRBD2 aligns across 14 bases. The V segment lost 5 bases and the J segment 8 bases; nucleotides outside the gene matches: 11. Germline V gives CDR1 SGHNT, CDR2 YENEEA. The CDR3 has 17 residues. CDR3: CASSRAGGLAGEDEQFF. CDR3 sequence (DNA): TGTGCCAGCAGCCGGGCAGGGGGACTAGCGGGAGAGGATGAGCAGTTCTTC.

V gene TRBV9 combines with J gene TRBJ2-7; TRBD2 matches 7 bases. The CDR3 totals 15 residues. Germline CDR1 reads SGDLS; CDR2 reads YYNGEE. J lost 6 bases, V lost 0 bases, and 9 bases had no gene match. The CDR3 DNA reads TGTGCCAGCAGCGTAGATCTAGCGGAGGCGGGCGAGCAGTACTTC. Translating it yields CASSVDLAEAGEQYF.

This clone has only one observation. In DNA, the CDR3 is TGTGCCAGCAGCTCGGAGCGGGGACGGGACTATGGCTACACCTTC. Amino acids: CASSSERGRDYGYTF. The gene calls are TRBV13 and TRBJ1-2; TRBD1 is a possible D gene (5 bases). The CDR3 has 15 residues. Germline CDR1 PRHDT, CDR2 FYEKMQ (reference sequence). V lost 4 bases to trimming and J lost 3 bases, with 15 bases between them.

The rearrangement joins TRBV19 to TRBJ1-5, with D maybe TRBD1 (6 bases). The CDR3 covers 14 residues. Germline values: CDR1 LNHDA, CDR2 SQIVND (reference sequence). V was trimmed by 4 bases and J by 1 base, leaving 8 bases between them. The CDR3: CASSKQGSNQPQHF. The CDR3 nucleotides read TGTGCCAGTAGTAAACAGGGAAGCAATCAGCCCCAGCATTTT. The full variable domain, completed using reference TRBV19 and TRBJ1-5, is DGGITQSPKYLFRKEGQNVTLSCEQNLNHDAMYWYRQDPGQGLRLIYYSQIVNDFQKGDIAEGYSVSREKKESFPLTVTSAQKNPTAFYLCASSKQGSNQPQHFGDGTRLSIL.

Only a few counts were recorded for this clone. The chain carries TRBV18 and TRBJ1-6, with TRBD1 identical over 8 bases. The V gene end was trimmed by 3 bases and the J gene end by 4 bases; junction bases not matched to a gene: 2. This CDR3 is 15 amino acids long. Germline loops: CDR1 KGHSH, CDR2 LQKENI. CDR3 in amino acids: CASSPGTGYNSPLHF. DNA of the CDR3: TGTGCCAGCTCACCTGGGACAGGTTATAATTCACCCCTCCACTTT. Combining the CDR3 with reference TRBV18 and TRBJ1-6 gives the whole variable domain NAGVMQNPRHLVRRRGQEARLRCSPMKGHSHVYWYRQLPEEGLKFMVYLQKENIIDESGMPKERFSAEFPKEGPSILRIQQVVRGDSAAYFCASSPGTGYNSPLHFGNGTRLTVT.

In regard to this clone: This is likely a read error, given that the CDR3 carries no conserved phenylalanine or tryptophan at its end. This chain's CDR3 is CASSKQTGIYEQYL. In DNA, the CDR3 is TGTGCCAGCAGCAAACAGACAGGGATCTACGAGCAGTACCTC. This chain uses TRBV7-8 with TRBJ2-7, with 7 nucleotides matching TRBD1. The germline gives CDR1 SGHVS, CDR2 FQNEAQ. After removal of 5 bases from V and 3 bases from J, the junction contained 7 bases not matched to a gene. CDR3 length: 14 residues.

The chain has TRBV7-9 and TRBJ1-2; 10 bases are shared with TRBD1. CDR1 is SEHNR and CDR2 is FQNEAQ in the germline V gene (reference sequence). V was clipped by 0 bases and J by 7 bases; unmatched bases: 8. CDR3 length equals 16 residues. The DNA for the CDR3 is TGTGCCAGCAGCTTAGCGAACCGACAGGGGGCGCGTGGCTACACCTTC. Protein product: CASSLANRQGARGYTF.

This clone was seen a handful of times. This sequence joins TRBV4-1 and TRBJ2-5; perhaps TRBD2 as D (6 bases). The CDR3 spans 14 residues. V gave up 2 bases and J gave up 5 bases, with 12 bases separating them. The germline V gene encodes CDR1 MGHRA and CDR2 YSYEKL. This CDR3 reads CASSQIASAETQYF. In nucleotides, the CDR3 is TGCGCCAGCAGCCAAATTGCTAGCGCGGAGACCCAGTACTTC.

This chain connects TRBV28 to TRBJ2-1; 8 bases match TRBD1. After removal of 3 bases from V and 4 bases from J, the junction contained 8 bases not matched to a gene. The CDR3 spans 16 residues. Germline values: CDR1 MDHEN, CDR2 SYDVKM. The CDR3 spells CASSFDRGRGYNEQFF. CDR3 coding DNA: TGTGCCAGCAGTTTCGACAGGGGAAGGGGGTACAATGAGCAGTTCTTC.

The chain has TRBV5-6 and TRBJ1-1; D is undetermined. This CDR3 has 14 residues. V lost 2 bases and J lost 0, with 8 bases in between. Per germline, CDR1 SGHDT and CDR2 YYEEEE. As DNA, the CDR3 is TGTGCCAGCAGCTTCTCACGGGTGAACACTGAAGCTTTCTTT. It is translated as CASSFSRVNTEAFF.

This clone was detected a few times. This sequence joins TRBV6-6 and TRBJ1-2, with 10 bases that match TRBD1. The germline gives CDR1 MNHNY, CDR2 SVGAGI (reference sequence). The CDR3 is 14 residues long. V trimming: 7 bases; J trimming: 8 bases; junction bases outside the gene matches: 10. CDR3 nucleotides: TGTGCCAGCACCCCCCGGGACAGGGGATCGGGCTACACCTTC. It specifies CASTPRDRGSGYTF.

This rearrangement joins TRBV6-6 to TRBJ1-3; TRBD1 might be the D (5 bases). Per germline, CDR1 MNHNY and CDR2 SVGAGI (reference sequence). V was cut by 8 bases and J by 4 bases, with 9 bases left in between. The CDR3 has 12 amino acids. The CDR3: CASGGWGNTIYF. The CDR3 DNA follows: TGTGCCAGCGGGGGGTGGGGAAACACCATATATTTT.

V and J are TRBV28 and TRBJ1-2, with 7 bases that match TRBD1. Germline V CDR1 and CDR2: MDHEN, SYDVKM. The trim removed 5 bases at V and 8 bases at J, leaving 11 bases unmatched. The CDR3 spans 14 residues. The CDR3 coding sequence is TGTGCCAGCAGTACCCCCGACAGGGTCGGCGGCTACACCTTC. Translation gives CASSTPDRVGGYTF.

J is TRBJ2-7 and V is TRBV30, with 7 bases aligning to TRBD1. Germline CDR1 reads GTSNPN; CDR2 reads SVGIG (reference sequence). J lost 3 bases, V lost 3 bases, and 8 bases had no gene match. CDR3 length: 14 amino acids. CDR3 DNA: TGTGCCTGGAGCAGACAGGGAATTAGCTACGAGCAGTACTTC. Translating gives CAWSRQGISYEQYF.

This clone is a singleton in its sample. The rearrangement uses TRBV5-6 and TRBJ1-1; D may be TRBD1 (6 bases). This CDR3 contains 17 residues. CDR1 and CDR2 (germline): SGHDT, YYEEEE. Trimming stripped 0 bases from V and 4 bases from J, with 19 bases between. In DNA form, the CDR3 reads TGTGCCAGCAGCTTGGTGGGGGCAGGGGATCGGAGCACTGAAGCTTTCTTT. Amino acid sequence: CASSLVGAGDRSTEAFF. The full variable domain, with the rest looked up from reference TRBV5-6 and TRBJ1-1, is DAGVTQSPTHLIKTRGQQVTLRCSPKSGHDTVSWYQQALGQGPQFIFQYYEEEERQRGNFPDRFSGHQFPNYSSELNVNALLLGDSALYLCASSLVGAGDRSTEAFFGQGTRLTVV.

A note on this clone: At the DNA level, this CDR3 is encoded by other sequences in the same sample as well. The V call is TRBV30, the J call TRBJ1-5; tentative D call: TRBD1 (5 bases). V shed 2 bases and J shed 1 base, with 12 bases lying between them. CDR1 is GTSNPN and CDR2 is SVGIG in the germline V gene (reference sequence). This CDR3 is built from 15 residues. CDR3 sequence: CAWSQGASSNQPQHF. The CDR3 DNA sequence: TGTGCCTGGAGTCAAGGGGCTTCCAGCAATCAGCCCCAGCATTTT.

This clone was observed a few times. The chain joins TRBV6-5 to TRBJ2-7, with D possibly matching TRBD1 (5 bases). V lost 4 bases and J lost 3, with 19 bases in between. This CDR3 has 16 amino acids. The germline V gene encodes CDR1 MNHEY and CDR2 SVGAGI. The DNA of the CDR3 is TGTGCCAGCAGTTCAAAATATGACAGCATTAACTACGAGCAGTACTTC. It specifies CASSSKYDSINYEQYF.

This clone was seen more than once but under ten times. The V call is TRBV5-4, the J call TRBJ2-7; 10 bases match TRBD2. The ends lost 0 bases at V and 5 bases at J; junction bases unmatched: 17. The CDR3 length is 19 residues. The germline V gene has CDR1 SGHNT and CDR2 YYREEE (reference sequence). In DNA, the CDR3 is TGTGCCAGCAGCTTGGAGGGACACCTTTCTAGCGGGAGTATTGACGAGCAGTACTTC. It codes for CASSLEGHLSSGSIDEQYF.

This clone was recorded a few times. This chain links TRBV7-2 with TRBJ1-2; maybe TRBD1 (5 bases). CDR1 SGHTA and CDR2 FQGNSA come from the germline V gene. The V gene lost 5 bases and the J gene lost 2 bases, with 18 bases spanning the gap. This CDR3 comprises 16 residues. DNA for the CDR3: TGTGCCAGCAGCCGACAGCGTATGTCGTACAACTATGGCTACACCTTC. Translated: CASSRQRMSYNYGYTF.

The chain uses TRBV18 and TRBJ1-3; possibly TRBD1 for D (6 bases). This CDR3 has 17 residues. Trimming took 6 bases from V and 0 from J, leaving 18 bases between them. The V gene's germline CDR1 is KGHSH and CDR2 LQKENI. This CDR3 is CASSQSSGELSGNTIYF. CDR3 DNA sequence: TGTGCCAGCTCCCAAAGCTCAGGGGAACTCTCTGGAAACACCATATATTTT. Full variable domain (rest looked up from reference TRBV18 and TRBJ1-3): NAGVMQNPRHLVRRRGQEARLRCSPMKGHSHVYWYRQLPEEGLKFMVYLQKENIIDESGMPKERFSAEFPKEGPSILRIQQVVRGDSAAYFCASSQSSGELSGNTIYFGEGSWLTVV.

This clone was seen just once. V is TRBV30 and J is TRBJ1-5; D call uncertain. Per the germline V gene, CDR1 is GTSNPN and CDR2 is SVGIG (reference sequence). The CDR3 is 14 amino acids. V dropped 3 bases and J dropped 3 bases, with 12 bases sitting between them. CDR3 sequence: CAWSGGNFNQPQHF. The CDR3 DNA follows: TGTGCCTGGAGCGGAGGTAACTTCAATCAGCCCCAGCATTTT.

V is TRBV7-9 and J is TRBJ2-3, with 10 bases aligning to TRBD1. The CDR3 contains 16 residues. Germline V lookup: CDR1 SEHNR, CDR2 FQNEAQ (reference sequence). The ends lost 5 bases at V and 2 bases at J; junction bases unmatched: 7. In DNA form, the CDR3 reads TGTGCCAGCAGCCCTTGGACAGGGGGGGCCACAGATACGCAGTATTTT. Translated, it gives CASSPWTGGATDTQYF.

V usage is TRBV7-9 and J usage is TRBJ2-1; D gene ambiguous. Germline CDR1 reads SEHNR; CDR2 reads FQNEAQ (reference sequence). The CDR3 covers 15 residues. V was cut by 1 base and J by 2 bases, with 9 bases left in between. CDR3 sequence (DNA): TGTGCCAGCAGCTTAGGGCCATTGACCTACAATGAGCAGTTCTTC. This translates into CASSLGPLTYNEQFF.

The chain joins TRBV18 to TRBJ2-1; 8 positions agree with TRBD2. The J segment lost 8 bases and the V segment lost 2 bases, leaving 14 bases of the junction unmatched. This CDR3 comprises 17 residues. Germline-derived CDR1 and CDR2 are KGHSH and LQKENI. The CDR3 reads CASSPSLTSGPGDEQFF. The CDR3 DNA follows: TGTGCCAGCTCACCAAGCTTAACTAGCGGACCTGGGGATGAGCAGTTCTTC.

V gene TRBV6-6 combines with J gene TRBJ1-5, with 9 bases aligning to TRBD1. Germline V gives CDR1 MNHNY, CDR2 SVGAGI (reference sequence). This CDR3 has 16 amino acids. Trimming removed 6 bases from V and 7 bases from J; junction bases left unmatched: 13. In nucleotides, the CDR3 is TGTGCCAGCAGCCCCTCCTCGGGACAGGGAGGACAGCCCCAGCATTTT. Amino acids: CASSPSSGQGGQPQHF.

A few counts support this clone. This sample also contains other DNA sequences that code for the same CDR3. The V call is TRBV5-4, the J call TRBJ2-1, with D unresolved. The germline V gene encodes CDR1 SGHNT and CDR2 YYREEE (reference sequence). V lost 5 bases to trimming and J lost 4 bases, with 13 bases between them. There are 14 residues in the CDR3. This chain's CDR3 is CASSSLTDYNEQFF. The CDR3 DNA reads as TGTGCCAGCAGTTCCCTTACAGATTACAATGAGCAGTTCTTC.